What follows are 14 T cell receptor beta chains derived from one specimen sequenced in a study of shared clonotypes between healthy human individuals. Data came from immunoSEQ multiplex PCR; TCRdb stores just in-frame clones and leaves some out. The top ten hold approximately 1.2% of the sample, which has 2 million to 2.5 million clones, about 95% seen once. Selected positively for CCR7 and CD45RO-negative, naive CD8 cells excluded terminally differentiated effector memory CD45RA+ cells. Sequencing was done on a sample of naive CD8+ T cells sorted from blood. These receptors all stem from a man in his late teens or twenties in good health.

CDR3 loop: CASSLGPEREKLFF. The DNA of the CDR3 is TGTGCCAGCAGCTTAGGCCCTGAAAGGGAAAAACTGTTTTTT. The gene calls are TRBV7-8 and TRBJ1-4; D ambiguous. CDR3 length equals 14 residues. Per the germline V gene, CDR1 is SGHVS and CDR2 is FQNEAQ. Trimming stripped 1 base from V and 8 bases from J, with 11 bases between.

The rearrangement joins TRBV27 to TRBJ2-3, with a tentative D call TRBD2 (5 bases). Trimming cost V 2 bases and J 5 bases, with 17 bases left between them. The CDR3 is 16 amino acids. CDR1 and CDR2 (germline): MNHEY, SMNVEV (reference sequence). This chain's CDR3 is CASSLLGVLGGDTQYF. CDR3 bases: TGTGCCAGCAGTTTACTCGGCGTCCTCGGAGGAGATACGCAGTATTTT.

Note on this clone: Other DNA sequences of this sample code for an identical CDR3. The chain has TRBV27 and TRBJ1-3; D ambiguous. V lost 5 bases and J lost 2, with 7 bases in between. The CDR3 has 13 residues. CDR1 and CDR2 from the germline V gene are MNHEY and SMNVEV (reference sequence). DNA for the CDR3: TGTGCCAGCAGTCCCCTAACTGGAAACACCATATATTTT. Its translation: CASSPLTGNTIYF.

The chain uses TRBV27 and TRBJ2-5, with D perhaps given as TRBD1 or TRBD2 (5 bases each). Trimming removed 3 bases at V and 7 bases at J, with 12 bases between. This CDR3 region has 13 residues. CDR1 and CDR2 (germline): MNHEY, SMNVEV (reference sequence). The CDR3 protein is CASSLRGRGTQYF. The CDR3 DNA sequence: TGTGCCAGCAGTTTGAGGGGCCGGGGGACCCAGTACTTC.

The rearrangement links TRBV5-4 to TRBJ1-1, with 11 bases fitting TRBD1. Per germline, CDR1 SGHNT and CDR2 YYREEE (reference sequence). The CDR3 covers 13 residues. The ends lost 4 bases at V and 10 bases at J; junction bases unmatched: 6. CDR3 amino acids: CASSGGGTGGAFF. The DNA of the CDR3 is TGTGCCAGCAGCGGGGGAGGGACAGGGGGAGCTTTCTTT.

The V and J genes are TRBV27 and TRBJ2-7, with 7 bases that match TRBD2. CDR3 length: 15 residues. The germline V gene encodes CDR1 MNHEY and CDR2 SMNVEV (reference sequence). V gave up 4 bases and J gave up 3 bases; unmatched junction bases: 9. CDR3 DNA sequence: TGTGCCAGCAGTTCTTTAGCGGGTTCCCTCTACGAGCAGTACTTC. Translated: CASSSLAGSLYEQYF.

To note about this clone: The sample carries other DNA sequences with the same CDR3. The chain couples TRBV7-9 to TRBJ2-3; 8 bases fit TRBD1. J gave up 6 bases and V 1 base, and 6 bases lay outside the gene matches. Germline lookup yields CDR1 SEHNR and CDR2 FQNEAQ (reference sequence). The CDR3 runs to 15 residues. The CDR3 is CASSLGQGILDTQYF. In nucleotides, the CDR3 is TGTGCCAGCAGCTTAGGACAGGGGATTCTGGATACGCAGTATTTT.

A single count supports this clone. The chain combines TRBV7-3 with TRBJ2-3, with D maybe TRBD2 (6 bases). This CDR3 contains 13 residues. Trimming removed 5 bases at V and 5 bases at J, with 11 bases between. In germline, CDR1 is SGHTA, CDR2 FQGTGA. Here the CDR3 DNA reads TGTGCCAGCAGCCCATCTAGCGAAGATACGCAGTATTTT. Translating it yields CASSPSSEDTQYF.

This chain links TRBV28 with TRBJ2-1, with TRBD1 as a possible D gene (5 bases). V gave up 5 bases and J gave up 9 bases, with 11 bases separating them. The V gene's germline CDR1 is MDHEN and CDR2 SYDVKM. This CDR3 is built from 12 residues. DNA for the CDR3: TGTGCCAGCAGTCCCCCCCAGGGTGAGCAGTTCTTC. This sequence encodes CASSPPQGEQFF.

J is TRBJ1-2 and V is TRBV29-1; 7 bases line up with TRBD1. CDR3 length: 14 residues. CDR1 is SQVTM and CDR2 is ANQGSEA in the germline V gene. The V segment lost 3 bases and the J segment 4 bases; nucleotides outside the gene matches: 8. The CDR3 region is CSVDPQGKPYGYTF. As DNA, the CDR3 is TGCAGCGTTGACCCACAGGGGAAACCCTATGGCTACACCTTC.

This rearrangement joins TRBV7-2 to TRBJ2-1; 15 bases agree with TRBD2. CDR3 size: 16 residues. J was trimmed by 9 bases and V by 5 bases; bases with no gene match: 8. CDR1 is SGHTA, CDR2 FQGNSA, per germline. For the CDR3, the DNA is TGTGCCAGCAGCCTCGGACTAGCGGGAGGGCTTGGTGAGCAGTTCTTC. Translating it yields CASSLGLAGGLGEQFF.

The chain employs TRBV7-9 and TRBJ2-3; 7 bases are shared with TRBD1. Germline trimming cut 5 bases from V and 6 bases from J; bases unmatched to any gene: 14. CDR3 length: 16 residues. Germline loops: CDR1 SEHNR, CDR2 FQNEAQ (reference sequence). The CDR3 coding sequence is TGTGCCAGCAGCCTTATGGATAGGGGGCCCTGGGATACGCAGTATTTT. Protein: CASSLMDRGPWDTQYF.

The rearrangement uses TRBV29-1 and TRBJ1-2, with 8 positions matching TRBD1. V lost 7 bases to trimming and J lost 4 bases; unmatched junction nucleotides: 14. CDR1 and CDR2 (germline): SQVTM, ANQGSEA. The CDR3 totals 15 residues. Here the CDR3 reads CSAVDPDRAGYGYTF. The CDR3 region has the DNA TGCAGCGCCGTAGACCCGGACAGGGCGGGCTATGGCTACACCTTC.

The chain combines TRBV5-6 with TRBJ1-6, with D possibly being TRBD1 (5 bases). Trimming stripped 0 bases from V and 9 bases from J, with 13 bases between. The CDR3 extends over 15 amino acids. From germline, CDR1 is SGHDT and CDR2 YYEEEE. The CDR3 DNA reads TGTGCCAGCAGCTTGGCCGGGGCATGGGTTTCACCCCTCCACTTT. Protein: CASSLAGAWVSPLHF.